A selection of T cell receptor beta chains follows, all from one sample in a study of T cells in Graves' hyperthyroidism and ophthalmopathy. TCRdb ran MiXCR on the multiplex PCR reads and lists one entry per CDR3 protein. Of over 150,000 distinct CDR3 sequences listed, about a sixth are singletons. Sequencing used blood. These receptors all stem from a woman in her fifties or sixties with Graves' hyperthyroidism. The CDR3 runs from the conserved cysteine through the conserved F or W. The D gene is left open where the match is weak. Rows may omit the clone size; those that give it use once, few, many or a size class.

>TRBV18|TRBJ1-1|TRBD1|.
TGTGCCAGCTCACCGGGGACAGGGAGATTAATAGGCACTGAAGCTTTCTTT
CASSPGTGRLIGTEAFF
>TRBV27|TRBJ2-6|TRBD1|many
TGTGCCAGCAGTTCAACAGGGGGCTCTTTCTCTGGGGCCAACGTCCTGACTTTC
CASSSTGGSFSGANVLTF
>TRBV2|TRBJ1-1|.|.
TGTGCCAGCAGTGAGAGGGACCTTATGAACACTGAAGCTTTCTTT
CASSERDLMNTEAFF
>TRBV29-1|TRBJ2-2|.|few
TGCAGCGTTGAAAGGCAGAGGGGCGGGGAGCTGTTTTTT
CSVERQRGGELFF
>TRBV11-3|TRBJ2-1|.|many
TGTGCCAGCAGCTCGGGTCTCCTCGATGAGCAGTTCTTC
CASSSGLLDEQFF
>TRBV4-1|TRBJ2-2|.|.
TGCGCCAGCAGCCGATCGGTGAGGGGGAACACCGGGGAGCTGTTTTTT
CASSRSVRGNTGELFF
>TRBV6-1|TRBJ1-2|.|.
TGTGCCAGCAGTGAAGCGTTGGGGGTATCCAACTATGGCTACACCTTC
CASSEALGVSNYGYTF
>TRBV5-1|TRBJ2-1|.|few
TGCGCCAGCAGTTTGACAGGCAACAATGAGCAGTTCTTC
CASSLTGNNEQFF
>TRBV13|TRBJ2-5|.|.
TGTGCCAGCAGCCTAAGAGTTGGAAGAGAAGAGACCCAGTACTTC
CASSLRVGREETQYF
>TRBV6-1|TRBJ1-1|.|.
TGTGCCAGCAGCAAGGAGCAAAGAAACACTGAAGCTTTCTTT
CASSKEQRNTEAFF
>TRBV7-2|TRBJ2-2|.|.
TGTGCCAGCAGCTTATTCATATACGCCCTTGCGGGGGGGGAGCTGTTTTTT
CASSLFIYALAGGELFF
>TRBV7-7|TRBJ2-2|.|many
TGTGCTAGCAGCCCAATGGGCACCGGGGAGCTGTTTTTT
CASSPMGTGELFF
>TRBV6-1|TRBJ1-5|.|.
TGTGCCAGCAGCCTCCCGTTAAATCAGCCCCAGCATTTT
CASSLPLNQPQHF
>TRBV4-1|TRBJ1-1|.|few
TGCGCCAGCAGTCGAGGGGGGTACACTGAAGCTTTCTTT
CASSRGGYTEAFF
>TRBV4-1|TRBJ1-5|TRBD1|few
TGCGCCAGCAGCCATCGGGACAGGGGAGTGGATCAGCCCCAGCATTTT
CASSHRDRGVDQPQHF
>TRBV28|TRBJ2-3|TRBD1|.
TGTGCCAGCAGTGAGCCAGCCCTGACAGGGACAGATACGCAGTATTTT
CASSEPALTGTDTQYF
>TRBV18|TRBJ1-1|.|many
TGTGCCAGCTCACCACGTAAGCAGAAAAGCACTGAAGCTTTCTTT
CASSPRKQKSTEAFF
>TRBV6-1|TRBJ1-2|.|many
TGTGCCAGCAGTTCTCCGGGGTCCATTTATGGCTACACCTTC
CASSSPGSIYGYTF
>TRBV28|TRBJ2-3|.|many
TGTGCCAGCAGTTTACCCGGCGGAGGGACAGATACGCAGTATTTT
CASSLPGGGTDTQYF
>TRBV7-9|TRBJ2-1|TRBD1|few
TGTGCCAGCAGCCGGGACAGGGGGCGGTGGGATGACAATGAGCAGTTCTTC
CASSRDRGRWDDNEQFF
>TRBV7-2|TRBJ2-1|TRBD2|.
TGTGCCAGCAGCTTAGGATGGGCTAGCGGGGTCGAGCAGTTCTTC
CASSLGWASGVEQFF
>TRBV7-9|TRBJ2-3|.|many
TGTGCCAGCAGCTTAGCGGGATCGCGCACAGATACGCAGTATTTT
CASSLAGSRTDTQYF
>TRBV12-5|TRBJ2-2|.|many
TGTGCTAGTGGTCTCGGGACAACTCTGAACACCGGGGAGCTGTTTTTT
CASGLGTTLNTGELFF
>TRBV6-2/TRBV6-3|TRBJ2-2|.|many
TGTGCCAGCAGTTACAGGGCGGGGTTGAACACCGGGGAGCTGTTTTTT
CASSYRAGLNTGELFF
>TRBV27|TRBJ1-6|.|many
TGTGCCAGCAGTTTAGGGATTTCTGGGGTTTCCTATAATTCACCCCTCCACTTT
CASSLGISGVSYNSPLHF
>TRBV19|TRBJ2-2|.|few
TGTGCCAGTAATAAAATCACCGGGGAGCTGTTTTTT
CASNKITGELFF
>TRBV6-1|TRBJ2-1|TRBD2|.
TGTGCCACCACCGGGACTAGCGGGAGCCATGAGCAGTTCTTC
CATTGTSGSHEQFF
>TRBV19|TRBJ2-2|.|.
TGTGCCAGTAGTATAAACAGTGGGAACACCGGGGAGCTGTTTTTT
CASSINSGNTGELFF
>TRBV19|TRBJ2-7|.|.
TGTGCCAGTAGCCCCGGAAGGGACCTTTATTACGAGCAGTACTTC
CASSPGRDLYYEQYF
>TRBV4-1|TRBJ2-3|TRBD1|few
TGCGCCAGCAGCCAGGCCCAACAGGGGATAGATACGCAGTATTTT
CASSQAQQGIDTQYF
>TRBV28|TRBJ2-7|.|.
TGTGCCAGCAGACGTCGCCAGGGTCTTTACGAGCAGTACTTC
CASRRRQGLYEQYF
>TRBV4-2|TRBJ2-1|.|few
TGTGCCAGCAGATCCCTAACCGGAGATTACAATGGGCAGTTCTTC
CASRSLTGDYNGQFF
>TRBV7-2|TRBJ1-2|.|many
TGTGCCAGCAGCCAGAACGCCTACACTGGCTACACCTTC
CASSQNAYTGYTF
>TRBV20-1|TRBJ1-1|TRBD1|many
TGCAGTGCTAGGGACAGGGGGCGAAGCACTGAAGCTTTCTTT
CSARDRGRSTEAFF
>TRBV7-2|TRBJ2-1|.|.
TGTGCCAGCAGCGCTTGGAGGGTCGGTGCGGATGAGCAGTTCTTC
CASSAWRVGADEQFF
>TRBV15|TRBJ2-3|.|.
TGTGCCACCAGCTCCTCAGCGAATACGCAGTATTTT
CATSSSANTQYF
>TRBV20-1|TRBJ2-7|.|many
TGCAGTGCTAGAAGGGGGAGCTACGAGCAGTACTTC
CSARRGSYEQYF
>TRBV7-2|TRBJ2-3|.|few
TGTGCCAGCAGCCCACCCATTGTGATTAGCACAGATACGCAGTATTTT
CASSPPIVISTDTQYF
>TRBV29-1|TRBJ1-2|.|.
TGCAGCGTTGATAATCGTGGGGGGCCCAACTATGGCTACACCTTC
CSVDNRGGPNYGYTF
>TRBV27|TRBJ1-2|.|many
TGTGCCAGCGCGGCTGGGGCAGGGAATATTGGCTACACCTTC
CASAAGAGNIGYTF
>TRBV5-1|TRBJ2-5|.|few
TGCGCCAGCAGCCTCGGACACGGGGAGACCCAGTACTTC
CASSLGHGETQYF